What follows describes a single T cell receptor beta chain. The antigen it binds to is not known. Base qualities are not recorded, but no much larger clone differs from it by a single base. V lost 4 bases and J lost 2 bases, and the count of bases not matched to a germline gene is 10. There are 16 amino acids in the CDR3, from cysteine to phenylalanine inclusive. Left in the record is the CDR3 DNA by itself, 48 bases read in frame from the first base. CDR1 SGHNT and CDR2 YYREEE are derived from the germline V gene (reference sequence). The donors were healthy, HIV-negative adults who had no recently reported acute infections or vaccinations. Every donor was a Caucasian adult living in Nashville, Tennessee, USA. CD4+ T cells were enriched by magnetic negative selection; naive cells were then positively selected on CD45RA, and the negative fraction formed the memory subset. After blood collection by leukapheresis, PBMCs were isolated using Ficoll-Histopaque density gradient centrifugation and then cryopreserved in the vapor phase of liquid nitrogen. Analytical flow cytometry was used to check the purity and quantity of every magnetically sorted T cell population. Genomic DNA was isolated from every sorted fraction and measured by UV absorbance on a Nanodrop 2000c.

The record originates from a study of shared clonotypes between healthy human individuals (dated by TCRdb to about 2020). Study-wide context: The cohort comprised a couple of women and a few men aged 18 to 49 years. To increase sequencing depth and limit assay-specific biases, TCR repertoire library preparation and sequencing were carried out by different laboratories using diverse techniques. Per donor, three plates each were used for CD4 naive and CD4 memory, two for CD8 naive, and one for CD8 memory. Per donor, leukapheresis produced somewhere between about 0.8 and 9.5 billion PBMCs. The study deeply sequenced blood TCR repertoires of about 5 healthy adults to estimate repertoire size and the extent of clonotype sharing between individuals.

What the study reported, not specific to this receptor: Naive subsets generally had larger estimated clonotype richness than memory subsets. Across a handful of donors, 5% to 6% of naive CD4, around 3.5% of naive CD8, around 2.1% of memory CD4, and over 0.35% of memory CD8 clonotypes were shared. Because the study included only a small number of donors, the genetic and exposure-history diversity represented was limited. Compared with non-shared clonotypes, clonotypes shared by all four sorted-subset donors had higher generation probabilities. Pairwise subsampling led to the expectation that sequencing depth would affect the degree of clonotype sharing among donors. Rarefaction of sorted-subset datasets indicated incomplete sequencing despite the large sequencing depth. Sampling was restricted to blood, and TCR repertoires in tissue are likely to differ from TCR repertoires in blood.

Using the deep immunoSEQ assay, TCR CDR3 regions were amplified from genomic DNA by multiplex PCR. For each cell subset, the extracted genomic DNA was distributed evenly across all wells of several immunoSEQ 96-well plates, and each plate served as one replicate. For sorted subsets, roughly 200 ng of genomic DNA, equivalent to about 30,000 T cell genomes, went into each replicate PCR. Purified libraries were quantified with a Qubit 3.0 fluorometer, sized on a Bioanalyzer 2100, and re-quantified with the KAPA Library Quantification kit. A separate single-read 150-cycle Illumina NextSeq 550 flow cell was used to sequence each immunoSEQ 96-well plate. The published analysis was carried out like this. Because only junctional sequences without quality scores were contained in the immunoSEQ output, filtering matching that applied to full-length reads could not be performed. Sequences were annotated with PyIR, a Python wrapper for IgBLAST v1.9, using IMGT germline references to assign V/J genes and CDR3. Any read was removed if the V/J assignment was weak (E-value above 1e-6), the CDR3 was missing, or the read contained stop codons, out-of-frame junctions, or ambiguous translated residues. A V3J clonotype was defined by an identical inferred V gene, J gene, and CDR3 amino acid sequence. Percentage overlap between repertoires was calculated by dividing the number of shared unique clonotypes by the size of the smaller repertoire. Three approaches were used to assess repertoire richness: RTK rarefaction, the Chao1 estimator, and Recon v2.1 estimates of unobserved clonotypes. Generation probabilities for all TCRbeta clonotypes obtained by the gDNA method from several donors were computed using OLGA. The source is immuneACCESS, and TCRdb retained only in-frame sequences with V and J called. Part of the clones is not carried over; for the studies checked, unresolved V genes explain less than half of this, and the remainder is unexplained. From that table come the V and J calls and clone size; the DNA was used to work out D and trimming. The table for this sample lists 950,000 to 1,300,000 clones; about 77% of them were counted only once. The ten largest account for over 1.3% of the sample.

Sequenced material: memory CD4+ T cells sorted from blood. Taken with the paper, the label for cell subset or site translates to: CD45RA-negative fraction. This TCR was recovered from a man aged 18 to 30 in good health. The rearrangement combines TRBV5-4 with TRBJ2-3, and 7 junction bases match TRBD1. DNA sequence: TGTGCCAGCAGCGGCCTCGGGACAGCTGACACAGATACGCAGTATTTT. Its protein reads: CASSGLGTADTDTQYF.